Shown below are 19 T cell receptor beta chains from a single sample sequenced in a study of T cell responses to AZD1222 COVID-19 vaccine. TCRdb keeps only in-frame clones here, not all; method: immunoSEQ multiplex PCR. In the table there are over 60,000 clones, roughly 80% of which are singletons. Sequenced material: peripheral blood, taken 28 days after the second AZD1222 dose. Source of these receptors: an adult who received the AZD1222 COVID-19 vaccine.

The CDR3 here is CASSLLAGLGNEQFF. For the CDR3, the DNA is TGTGCCAGCAGCCTACTAGCGGGGCTGGGGAATGAGCAGTTCTTC. The V and J genes are TRBV9 and TRBJ2-1, with 10 bases that match TRBD2. V shed 4 bases and J 7 bases; nucleotides not matched to a gene: 8. Germline CDR1 reads SGDLS; CDR2 reads YYNGEE. The CDR3 is 15 residues long.

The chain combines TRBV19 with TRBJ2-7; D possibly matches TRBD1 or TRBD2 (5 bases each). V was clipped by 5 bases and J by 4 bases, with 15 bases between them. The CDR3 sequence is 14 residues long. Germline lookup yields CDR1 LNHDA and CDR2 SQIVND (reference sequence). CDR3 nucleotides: TGTGCCAGTAGTTCAGCCGGGACGGATTACGAGCAGTACTTC. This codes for CASSSAGTDYEQYF.

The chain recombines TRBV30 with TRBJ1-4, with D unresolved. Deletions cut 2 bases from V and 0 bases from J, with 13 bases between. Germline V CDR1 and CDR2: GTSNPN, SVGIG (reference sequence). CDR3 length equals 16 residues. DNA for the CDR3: TGTGCCTGGAGTCCGGCGAGAGTTGCAACTAATGAAAAACTGTTTTTT. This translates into CAWSPARVATNEKLFF.

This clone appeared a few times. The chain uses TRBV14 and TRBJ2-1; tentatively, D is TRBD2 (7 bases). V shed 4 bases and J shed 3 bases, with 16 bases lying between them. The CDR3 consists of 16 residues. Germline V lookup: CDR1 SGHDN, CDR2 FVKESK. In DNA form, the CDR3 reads TGTGCCAGCAGCCCTCTTGGGGGGGGGCTCTACAATGAGCAGTTCTTC. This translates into CASSPLGGGLYNEQFF.

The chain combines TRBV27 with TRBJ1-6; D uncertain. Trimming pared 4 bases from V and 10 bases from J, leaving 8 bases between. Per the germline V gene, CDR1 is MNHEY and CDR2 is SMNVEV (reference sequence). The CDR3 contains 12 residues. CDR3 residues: CASSSPGSPLHF. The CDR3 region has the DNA TGTGCCAGCAGTTCTCCGGGCTCACCCCTCCACTTT.

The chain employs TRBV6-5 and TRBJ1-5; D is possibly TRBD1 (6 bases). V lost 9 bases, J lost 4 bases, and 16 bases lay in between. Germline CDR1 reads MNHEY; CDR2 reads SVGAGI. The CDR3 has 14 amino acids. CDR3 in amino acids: CASRGEALNQPQHF. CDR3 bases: TGTGCCAGTAGGGGGGAGGCCTTAAATCAGCCCCAGCATTTT.

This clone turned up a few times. CDR3 sequence (DNA): TGTGCCATCAGTCCCGCTAGCGGGGGGGGGCAGTTCTTC. Its translation is CAISPASGGGQFF. The V gene is TRBV10-3, the J gene TRBJ2-1; 12 bases fit TRBD2. The CDR3 loop spans 13 amino acids. The junction had 5 bases not matched to a gene; V was cut back by 5 bases and J by 12 bases. The V gene's germline CDR1 is ENHRY and CDR2 SYGVKD.

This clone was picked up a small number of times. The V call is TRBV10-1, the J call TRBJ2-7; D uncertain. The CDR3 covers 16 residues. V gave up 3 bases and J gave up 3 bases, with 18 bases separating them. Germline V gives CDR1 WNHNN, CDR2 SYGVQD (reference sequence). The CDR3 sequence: CASSELNTAPYYEQYF. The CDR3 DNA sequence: TGCGCCAGCAGTGAATTGAACACGGCCCCCTACTACGAGCAGTACTTC.

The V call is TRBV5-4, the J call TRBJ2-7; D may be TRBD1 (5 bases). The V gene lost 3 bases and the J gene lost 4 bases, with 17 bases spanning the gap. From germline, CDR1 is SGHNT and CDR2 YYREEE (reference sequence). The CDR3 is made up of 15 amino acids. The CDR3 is CASSSQNDSPYEQYF. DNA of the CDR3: TGTGCCAGCAGCTCTCAAAACGACAGCCCGTACGAGCAGTACTTC.

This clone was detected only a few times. The CDR3 loop reads CASKSDSTYGYTF. As DNA, the CDR3 is TGTGCCAGCAAATCGGACAGTACATATGGCTACACCTTC. The V and J genes are TRBV2 and TRBJ1-2; D is perhaps TRBD1 (6 bases). The CDR3 spans 13 residues. CDR1 SNHLY and CDR2 FYNNEI come from the germline V gene. The V and J ends lost 7 bases and 5 bases respectively, with 14 bases between them.

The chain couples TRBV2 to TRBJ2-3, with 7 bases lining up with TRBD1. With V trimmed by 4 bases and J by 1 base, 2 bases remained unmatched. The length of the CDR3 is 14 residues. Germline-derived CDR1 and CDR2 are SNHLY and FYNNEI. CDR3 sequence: CASSGTGRTDTQYF. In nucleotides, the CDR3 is TGTGCCAGCAGTGGGACAGGCCGCACAGATACGCAGTATTTT.

The CDR3 reads CASSKTSRAMNTEAFF. The CDR3 nucleotides are TGTGCCAGCAGCAAAACCTCCAGGGCCATGAACACTGAAGCTTTCTTT. This chain joins TRBV11-2 and TRBJ1-1, with D maybe TRBD1 (5 bases). The CDR3 extends over 16 amino acids. The V end was cut by 5 bases, the J end by 0 bases, with 16 bases between. From germline, CDR1 is SGHAT and CDR2 FQNNGV.

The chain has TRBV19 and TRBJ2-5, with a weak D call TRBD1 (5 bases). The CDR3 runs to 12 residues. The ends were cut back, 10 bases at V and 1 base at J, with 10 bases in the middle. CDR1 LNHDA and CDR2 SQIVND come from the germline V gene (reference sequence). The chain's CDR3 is CATSGIQETQYF. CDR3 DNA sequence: TGTGCCACCTCAGGGATCCAAGAGACCCAGTACTTC. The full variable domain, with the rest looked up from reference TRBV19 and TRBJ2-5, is DGGITQSPKYLFRKEGQNVTLSCEQNLNHDAMYWYRQDPGQGLRLIYYSQIVNDFQKGDIAEGYSVSREKKESFPLTVTSAQKNPTAFYLCATSGIQETQYFGPGTRLLVL.

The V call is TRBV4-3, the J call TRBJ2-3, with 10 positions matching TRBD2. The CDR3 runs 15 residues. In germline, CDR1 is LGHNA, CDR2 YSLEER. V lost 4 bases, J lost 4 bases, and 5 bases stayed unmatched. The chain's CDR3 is CASSPERGGADTQYF. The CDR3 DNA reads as TGCGCCAGCAGCCCGGAGCGGGGGGGTGCAGATACGCAGTATTTT.

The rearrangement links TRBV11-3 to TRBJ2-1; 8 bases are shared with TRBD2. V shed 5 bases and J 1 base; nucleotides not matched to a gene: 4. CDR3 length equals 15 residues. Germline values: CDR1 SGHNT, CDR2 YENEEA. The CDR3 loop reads CASSISGESYNEQFF. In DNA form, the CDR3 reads TGTGCCAGCAGCATTAGCGGGGAGTCCTACAATGAGCAGTTCTTC. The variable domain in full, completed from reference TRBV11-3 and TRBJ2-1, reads EAGVVQSPRYKIIEKKQPVAFWCNPISGHNTLYWYLQNLGQGPELLIRYENEEAVDDSQLPKDRFSAERLKGVDSTLKIQPAELGDSAVYLCASSISGESYNEQFFGPGTRLTVL.

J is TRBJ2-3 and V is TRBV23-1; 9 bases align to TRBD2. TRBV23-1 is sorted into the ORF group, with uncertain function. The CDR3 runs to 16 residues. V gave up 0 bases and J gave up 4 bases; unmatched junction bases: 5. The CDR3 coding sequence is TGCGCCAGCAGTCAATCGCGGGGGGGGATATCAGATACGCAGTATTTT. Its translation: CASSQSRGGISDTQYF.

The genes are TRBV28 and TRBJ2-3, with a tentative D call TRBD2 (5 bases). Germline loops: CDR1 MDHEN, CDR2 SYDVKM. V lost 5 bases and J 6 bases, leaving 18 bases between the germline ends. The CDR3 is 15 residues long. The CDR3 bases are TGTGCCAGCAGTCCCCCGGACTCTGCCAGGGATACGCAGTATTTT. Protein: CASSPPDSARDTQYF.

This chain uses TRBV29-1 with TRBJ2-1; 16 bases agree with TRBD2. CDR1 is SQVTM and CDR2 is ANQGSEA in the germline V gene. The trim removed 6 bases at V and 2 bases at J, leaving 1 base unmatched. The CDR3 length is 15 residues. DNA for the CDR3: TGCAGCGTGGGGACTAGCGGGGGGGCCTACAATGAGCAGTTCTTC. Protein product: CSVGTSGGAYNEQFF.

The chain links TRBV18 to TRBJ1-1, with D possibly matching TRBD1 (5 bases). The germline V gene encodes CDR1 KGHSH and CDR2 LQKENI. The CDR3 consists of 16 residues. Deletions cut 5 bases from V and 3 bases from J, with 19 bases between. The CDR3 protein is CASSSSRRQGDTEAFF. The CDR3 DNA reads TGTGCCAGCTCATCCAGCAGGAGGCAGGGTGACACTGAAGCTTTCTTT. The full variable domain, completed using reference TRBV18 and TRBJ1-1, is NAGVMQNPRHLVRRRGQEARLRCSPMKGHSHVYWYRQLPEEGLKFMVYLQKENIIDESGMPKERFSAEFPKEGPSILRIQQVVRGDSAAYFCASSSSRRQGDTEAFFGQGTRLTVV.